This T cell receptor beta chain was sequenced in a study of CD8 T cells in ankylosing spondylitis. Study conclusions and caveats: The authors reported significant enrichment of disease-linked clones in matched ankylosing spondylitis synovial fluid.

The germline V gene has CDR1 MDHEN and CDR2 SYDVKM. V was trimmed by 2 bases and J by 4 bases, leaving 8 bases between them. The CDR3 sequence is 13 residues long. A single record per CDR3 protein comes from TCRdb applying MiXCR to the 5' RACE reads. The sample yields some 120,000 distinct CDR3 sequences, about 13% seen once. There are many counts of this clonotype. Its cognate antigen is unknown. The receptor comes from a female donor with ankylosing spondylitis or in good health (not recorded which). The genes are TRBV28 and TRBJ1-2; D remains ambiguous. The material sequenced was blood, either unsorted or a sorted T cell fraction (not recorded which). DNA of the CDR3: TGTGCCAGCAGTTTACCCGGGGTCTATGGCTACACCTTC. Its protein is CASSLPGVYGYTF.